This T cell receptor (beta chain) was captured in a study of blood T cell repertoires in COVID-19. Study overall: The United States, Italy and Spain supplied acute and convalescent COVID-19 samples. PBMCs, B-cell-depleted T cells, or T cells were the source of the cDNA or gDNA that made up the material.

Only in-frame clones appear in the TCRdb table, and some are missing; sequencing was by immunoSEQ multiplex PCR. The repertoire holds about 140,000 clones, with less than 85% as singletons. This clone was counted only a few times. The CDR3 spans 14 residues. Trimming cost V 0 bases and J 4 bases, with 9 bases left between them. Germline CDR1 is MRHNA and CDR2 is SNTAGT. Sequencing was done on a sample of peripheral blood. The receptor was derived from an elderly woman in a cohort sampled during active or convalescent COVID-19. J is TRBJ1-2 and V is TRBV6-4, with D perhaps matching TRBD1 (6 bases). The CDR3 DNA follows: TGTGCCAGCAGTGACTCGTCCAGGGGCTATGGCTACACCTTC. This sequence encodes CASSDSSRGYGYTF.